This TCR beta chain originates from a study of cytomegalovirus exposure and HLA in healthy donors. Study findings and constraints: TCR beta V- and J-gene trimming, according to a later analysis, was linked to a missense DCLRE1C variant. Researchers had no immune exposure information except CMV serostatus available.

A note on this clone: Its cognate antigen is unknown.

PCR was performed using 60 Vbeta and 13 Jbeta primers. Clones were read by immunoSEQ multiplex PCR, and TCRdb kept only the in-frame ones, dropping some. The sample contains roughly 97,000 clones, around 73% of which appear only once. The sequenced sample was PBMCs. The receptor's source is a man between 35 and 55 years old in good health and CMV-seronegative.

The chain's CDR3 is CASSTVAGGTEAFF. CDR3 sequence (DNA): TGTGCCAGCTCGACGGTAGCGGGAGGGACTGAAGCTTTCTTT. The V and J genes are TRBV19 and TRBJ1-1; the D is unclear. The CDR3 runs to 14 residues. Trimming removed 9 bases at V and 5 bases at J, with 19 bases between. Germline CDR1 and CDR2: LNHDA and SQIVND (reference sequence).